The clone carrying this T cell receptor (beta chain) was observed a few times. Its specificity is unknown. TCRdb itself ran the RT-PCR reads through MiXCR, one entry per CDR3 protein. The sample records some 300,000 distinct CDR3 sequences, around 20% being singletons. The germline V and J ends were trimmed by 3 bases and 4 bases, with 21 bases remaining between them. In germline, CDR1 is LGHNA, CDR2 YSLEER. CDR3 length: 17 residues. This sample is part of a study of response to subunit inactivated influenza vaccine. Findings and limits, study-wide: After each seasonal influenza vaccination, few new T cells are recruited, the authors suggested.

This clonotype originated in a man aged 50-75 years who received an inactivated influenza vaccine. This sample comprised PBMCs from blood, obtained approximately 22 months after vaccination. The gene calls are TRBV4-3 and TRBJ2-5, with D perhaps matching TRBD2 (6 bases). The DNA for the CDR3 is TGCGCCAGCAGCCAGGAGATGCGGGACTTGTCGGGAGAGACCCAGTACTTC. The encoded protein is CASSQEMRDLSGETQYF.